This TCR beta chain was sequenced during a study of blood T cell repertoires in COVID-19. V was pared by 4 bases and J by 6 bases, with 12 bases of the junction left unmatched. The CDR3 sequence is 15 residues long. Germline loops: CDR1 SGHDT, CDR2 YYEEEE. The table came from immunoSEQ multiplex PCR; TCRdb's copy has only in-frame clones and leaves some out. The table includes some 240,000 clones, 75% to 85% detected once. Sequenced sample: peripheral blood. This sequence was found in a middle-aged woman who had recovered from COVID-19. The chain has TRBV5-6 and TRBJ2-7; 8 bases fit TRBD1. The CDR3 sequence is CASSEGQAVKFEQYF. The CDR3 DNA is TGTGCCAGCAGCGAGGGACAGGCGGTGAAGTTCGAGCAGTACTTC.